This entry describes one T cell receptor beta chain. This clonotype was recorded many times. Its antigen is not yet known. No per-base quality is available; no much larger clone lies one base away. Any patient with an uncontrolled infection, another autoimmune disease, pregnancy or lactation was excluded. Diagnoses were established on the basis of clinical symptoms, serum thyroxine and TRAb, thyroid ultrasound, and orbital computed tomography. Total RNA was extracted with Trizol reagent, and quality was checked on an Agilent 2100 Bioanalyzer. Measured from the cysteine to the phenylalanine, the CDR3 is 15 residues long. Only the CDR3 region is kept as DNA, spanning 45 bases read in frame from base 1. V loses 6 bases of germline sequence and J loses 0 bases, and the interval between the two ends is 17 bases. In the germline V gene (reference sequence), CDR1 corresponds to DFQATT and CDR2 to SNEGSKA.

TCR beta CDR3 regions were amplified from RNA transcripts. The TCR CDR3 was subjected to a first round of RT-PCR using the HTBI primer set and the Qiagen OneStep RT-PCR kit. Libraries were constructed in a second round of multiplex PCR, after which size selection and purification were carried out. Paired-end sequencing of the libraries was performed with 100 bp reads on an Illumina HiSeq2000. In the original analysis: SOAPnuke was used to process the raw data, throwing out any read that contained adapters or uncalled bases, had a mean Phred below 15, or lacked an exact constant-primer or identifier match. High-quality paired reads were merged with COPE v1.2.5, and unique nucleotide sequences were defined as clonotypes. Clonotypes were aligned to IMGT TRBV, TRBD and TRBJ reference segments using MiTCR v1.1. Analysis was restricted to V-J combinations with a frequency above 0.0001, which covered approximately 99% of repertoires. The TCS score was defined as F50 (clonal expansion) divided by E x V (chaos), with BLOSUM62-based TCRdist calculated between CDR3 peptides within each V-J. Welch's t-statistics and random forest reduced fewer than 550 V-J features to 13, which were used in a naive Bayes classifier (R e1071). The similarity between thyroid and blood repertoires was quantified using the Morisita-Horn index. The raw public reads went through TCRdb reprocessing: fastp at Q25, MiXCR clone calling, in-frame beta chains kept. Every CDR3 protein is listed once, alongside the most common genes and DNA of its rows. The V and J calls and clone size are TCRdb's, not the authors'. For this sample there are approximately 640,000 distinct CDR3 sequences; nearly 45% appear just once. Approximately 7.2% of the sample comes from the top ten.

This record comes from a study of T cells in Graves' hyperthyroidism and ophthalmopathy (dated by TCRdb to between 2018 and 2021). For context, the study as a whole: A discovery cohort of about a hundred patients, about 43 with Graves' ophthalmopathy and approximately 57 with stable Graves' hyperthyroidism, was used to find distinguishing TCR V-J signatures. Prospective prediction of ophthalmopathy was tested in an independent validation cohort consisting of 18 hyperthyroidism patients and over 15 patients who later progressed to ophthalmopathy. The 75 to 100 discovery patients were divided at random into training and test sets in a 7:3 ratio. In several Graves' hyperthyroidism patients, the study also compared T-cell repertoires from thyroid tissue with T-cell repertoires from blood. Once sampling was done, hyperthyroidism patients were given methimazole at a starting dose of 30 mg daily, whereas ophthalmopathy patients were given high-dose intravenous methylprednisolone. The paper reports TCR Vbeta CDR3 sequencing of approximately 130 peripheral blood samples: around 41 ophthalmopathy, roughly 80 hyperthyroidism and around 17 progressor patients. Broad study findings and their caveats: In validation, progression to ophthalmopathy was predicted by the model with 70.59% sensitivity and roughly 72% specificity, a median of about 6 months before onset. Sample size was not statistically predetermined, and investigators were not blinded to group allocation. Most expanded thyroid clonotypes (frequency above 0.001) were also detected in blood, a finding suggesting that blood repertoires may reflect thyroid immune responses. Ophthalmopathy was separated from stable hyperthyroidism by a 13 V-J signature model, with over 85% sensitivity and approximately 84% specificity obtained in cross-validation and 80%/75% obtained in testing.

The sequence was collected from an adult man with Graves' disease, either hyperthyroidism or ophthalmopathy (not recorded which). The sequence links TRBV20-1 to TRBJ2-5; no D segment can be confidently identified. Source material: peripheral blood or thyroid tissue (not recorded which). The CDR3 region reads CSAIPDGVYQETQYF. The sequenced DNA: TGCAGTGCGATTCCGGACGGAGTGTACCAAGAGACCCAGTACTTC.